The 15 T cell receptor beta chains below were found in one sample sequenced in a study of shared T cell receptors in the human thymus (dated by TCRdb to the early 2020s). To prepare the library, the immunoSEQ multiplex PCR assay was applied. The table was pulled from immuneACCESS by TCRdb, which kept in-frame rearrangements only. Such tables lose some clones; where checked, under half of the loss comes from unresolved V genes, and the rest has no known cause. The sample contains roughly 410,000 clones, roughly 94% of them found a single time. The ten largest account for approximately 0.02% of the sample. Sequenced sample: thymocytes. The receptors come from a human donor.

The rearrangement uses TRBV4-2 and TRBJ2-7, with a possible D match to TRBD2 (5 bases). Trimming took off 1 base at V and 7 bases at J, with 14 bases between the two ends. Germline CDR1 is LGHNA and CDR2 is YNFKEQ. CDR3 length equals 14 residues. The CDR3 region is CASSQGDPTGEQYF. The DNA for the CDR3 is TGTGCCAGCAGCCAAGGCGACCCCACGGGAGAGCAGTACTTC.

The chain joins TRBV5-1 to TRBJ2-7, with 7 bases fitting TRBD2. Germline assignment: CDR1 SGHRS and CDR2 YFSETQ. With V trimmed by 5 bases and J by 4 bases, 6 bases remained unmatched. The CDR3 spans 13 residues. CDR3 protein: CASRGEGPYEQYF. CDR3 bases: TGCGCCAGCAGGGGGGAGGGGCCGTACGAGCAGTACTTC.

The chain recombines TRBV28 with TRBJ2-7; 9 bases match TRBD2. The trim removed 8 bases at V and 6 bases at J, leaving 8 bases unmatched. This CDR3 contains 13 residues. Looked up from germline, CDR1 is MDHEN and CDR2 is SYDVKM. CDR3 amino acids: CASGSGSIGEQYF. CDR3 sequence (DNA): TGTGCCAGCGGTAGCGGGAGTATTGGCGAGCAGTACTTC.

The rearrangement links TRBV27 to TRBJ2-2; D remains unclear. V lost 6 bases and J lost 2, with 19 bases in between. This CDR3 comprises 17 residues. Germline loops: CDR1 MNHEY, CDR2 SMNVEV (reference sequence). The CDR3 sequence is CASSTGPSDTNTGELFF. The CDR3 nucleotides are TGTGCCAGCAGCACCGGACCGTCGGATACTAACACCGGGGAGCTGTTTTTT.

The V and J genes are TRBV4-2 and TRBJ2-2, with a tentative D call TRBD2 (6 bases). Trimming stripped 4 bases from V and 5 bases from J, with 20 bases between. The germline V gene has CDR1 LGHNA and CDR2 YNFKEQ. This CDR3 is built from 17 residues. As DNA, the CDR3 is TGTGCCAGCAGCCTAGATCCCAGCGGAGGGTTGACCGGGGAGCTGTTTTTT. It specifies CASSLDPSGGLTGELFF.

The chain links TRBV7-2 to TRBJ2-7; weak D call: TRBD1 (6 bases). Trimming took off 2 bases at V and 1 base at J, with 24 bases between the two ends. Germline lookup yields CDR1 SGHTA and CDR2 FQGNSA. CDR3 length equals 19 residues. This chain's CDR3 is CASSLLRIWGTSVSYEQYF. DNA of the CDR3: TGTGCCAGCAGCTTACTCCGAATCTGGGGGACAAGTGTGTCCTACGAGCAGTACTTC.

V usage is TRBV25-1 and J usage is TRBJ1-5; no clear D. There are 14 residues in the CDR3. Between the trimmed V and J ends, which lost 7 bases and 7 bases, there was a span of 17 bases. The germline CDR1 and CDR2 sequences are MGHDK and SYGVNS. CDR3 protein: CASNTREGKQPQHF. The CDR3 nucleotides are TGTGCCAGCAATACGAGGGAGGGAAAGCAGCCCCAGCATTTT.

This clone was detected once. The chain is built from TRBV28 and TRBJ1-2; D is unclear. The CDR3 is made up of 15 amino acids. V was trimmed by 0 bases and J by 0 bases, leaving 8 bases between them. Looked up from germline, CDR1 is MDHEN and CDR2 is SYDVKM. In nucleotides, the CDR3 is TGTGCCAGCAGTTTATGGCACGCTCCTAACTATGGCTACACCTTC. Protein: CASSLWHAPNYGYTF.

This clone occurred once. The chain uses TRBV4-1 and TRBJ2-2; D unclear. CDR3 size: 16 residues. Germline loops: CDR1 MGHRA, CDR2 YSYEKL. The V and J ends lost 6 bases and 0 bases respectively, with 14 bases between them. The DNA of the CDR3 is TGCGCCAGCAGACACCGTTTAGTAACGAACACCGGGGAGCTGTTTTTT. It encodes CASRHRLVTNTGELFF.

This chain joins TRBV10-1 and TRBJ2-1, with a possible D match to TRBD2 (5 bases). CDR3 length: 16 amino acids. Germline V CDR1 and CDR2: WNHNN, SYGVQD (reference sequence). The V and J ends lost 0 bases and 3 bases respectively, with 12 bases between them. The CDR3 region is CASSESISGIYNEQFF. The CDR3 DNA is TGCGCCAGCAGTGAGTCAATAAGCGGAATCTACAATGAGCAGTTCTTC.

The chain recombines TRBV7-8 with TRBJ2-7; 8 positions match TRBD1. The CDR3 is 13 residues long. Germline V gives CDR1 SGHVS, CDR2 FQNEAQ. With V trimmed by 8 bases and J by 6 bases, 9 bases remained unmatched. The CDR3 here is CASADRGWSEQYF. CDR3 in DNA: TGTGCCAGCGCAGACAGGGGTTGGAGCGAGCAGTACTTC.

The genes are TRBV19 and TRBJ2-7; 7 bases match TRBD1. The V segment lost 4 bases and the J segment 2 bases; nucleotides outside the gene matches: 11. The germline CDR1 and CDR2 sequences are LNHDA and SQIVND (reference sequence). The CDR3 consists of 16 residues. The CDR3 spells CASSRPKQGTTYEQYF. CDR3 DNA sequence: TGTGCCAGTAGTAGGCCGAAACAGGGGACCACCTACGAGCAGTACTTC. The full variable domain, completed using reference TRBV19 and TRBJ2-7, is DGGITQSPKYLFRKEGQNVTLSCEQNLNHDAMYWYRQDPGQGLRLIYYSQIVNDFQKGDIAEGYSVSREKKESFPLTVTSAQKNPTAFYLCASSRPKQGTTYEQYFGPGTRLTVT.

The count of this clone is one. The chain combines TRBV7-2 with TRBJ1-5; possibly TRBD1 for D (6 bases). The V end lost 2 bases, the J end lost 5 bases, and 10 bases lay between the germline ends. There are 14 residues in the CDR3. CDR1 is SGHTA, CDR2 FQGNSA, per germline. This chain's CDR3 is CASSLLTGHQPQHF. The CDR3 DNA sequence: TGTGCCAGCAGCTTACTTACAGGGCATCAGCCCCAGCATTTT.

The genes are TRBV23-1 and TRBJ2-5; D is undetermined. TRBV23-1 is an open reading frame whose function is uncertain. The ends were cut back, 8 bases at V and 5 bases at J, with 6 bases in the middle. The CDR3 spans 10 residues. This CDR3 reads CASRWETQYF. CDR3 DNA: TGCGCCAGCCGGTGGGAGACCCAGTACTTC.

This clone was counted once. The rearrangement uses TRBV4-2 and TRBJ2-1, with D unresolved. V was cut by 4 bases and J by 8 bases, with 6 bases left in between. The CDR3 has 11 residues. The germline gives CDR1 LGHNA, CDR2 YNFKEQ. The CDR3 region has the DNA TGTGCCAGCAGCCTCGGACATGAGCAGTTCTTC. Protein: CASSLGHEQFF.